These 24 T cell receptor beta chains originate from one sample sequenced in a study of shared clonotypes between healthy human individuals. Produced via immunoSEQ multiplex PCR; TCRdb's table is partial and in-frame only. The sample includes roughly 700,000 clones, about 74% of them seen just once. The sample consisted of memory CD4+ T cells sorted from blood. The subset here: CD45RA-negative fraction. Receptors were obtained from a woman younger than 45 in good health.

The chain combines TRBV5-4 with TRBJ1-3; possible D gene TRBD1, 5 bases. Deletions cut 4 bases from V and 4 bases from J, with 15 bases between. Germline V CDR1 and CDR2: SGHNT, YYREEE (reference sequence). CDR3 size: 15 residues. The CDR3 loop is CASSQYLAGGNTIYF. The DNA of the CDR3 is TGTGCCAGCAGCCAGTATCTGGCAGGGGGAAACACCATATATTTT.

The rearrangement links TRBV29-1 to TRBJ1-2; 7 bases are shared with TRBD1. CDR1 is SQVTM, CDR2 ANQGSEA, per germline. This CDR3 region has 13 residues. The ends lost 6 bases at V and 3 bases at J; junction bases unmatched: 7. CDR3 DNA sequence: TGCAGCGTACTTAGAACAGGGGACTATGGCTACACCTTC. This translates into CSVLRTGDYGYTF.

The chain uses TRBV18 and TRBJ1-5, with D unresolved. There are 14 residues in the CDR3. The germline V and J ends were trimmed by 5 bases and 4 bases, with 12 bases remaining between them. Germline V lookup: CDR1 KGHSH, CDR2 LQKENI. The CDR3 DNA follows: TGTGCCAGCTCAAGTGCCCAGCTTAATCAGCCCCAGCATTTT. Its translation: CASSSAQLNQPQHF.

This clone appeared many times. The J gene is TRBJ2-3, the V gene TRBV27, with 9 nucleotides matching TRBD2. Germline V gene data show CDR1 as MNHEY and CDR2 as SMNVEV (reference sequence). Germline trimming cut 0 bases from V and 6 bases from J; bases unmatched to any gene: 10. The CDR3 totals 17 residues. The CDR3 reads CASSLSTGSGSKDTQYF. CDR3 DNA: TGTGCCAGCAGTTTATCGACCGGTAGCGGGAGTAAGGATACGCAGTATTTT.

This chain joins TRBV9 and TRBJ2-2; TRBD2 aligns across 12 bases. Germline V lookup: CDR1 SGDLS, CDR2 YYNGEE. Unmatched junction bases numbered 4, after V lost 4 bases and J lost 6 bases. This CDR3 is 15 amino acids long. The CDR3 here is CASSPRLAGAGELFF. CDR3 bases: TGTGCCAGCAGCCCGCGACTAGCGGGAGCCGGGGAGCTGTTTTTT.

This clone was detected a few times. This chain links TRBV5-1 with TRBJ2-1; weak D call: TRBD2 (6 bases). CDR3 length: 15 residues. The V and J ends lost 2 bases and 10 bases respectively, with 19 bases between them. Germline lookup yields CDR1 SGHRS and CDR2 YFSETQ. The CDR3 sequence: CASSFTTSFGGEQFF. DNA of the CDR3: TGCGCCAGCAGCTTTACCACCAGCTTTGGGGGGGAGCAGTTCTTC.

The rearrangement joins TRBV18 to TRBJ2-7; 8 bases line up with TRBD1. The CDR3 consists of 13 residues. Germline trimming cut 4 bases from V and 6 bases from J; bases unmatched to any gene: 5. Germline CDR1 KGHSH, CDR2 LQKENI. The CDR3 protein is CASSRGTGSEQYF. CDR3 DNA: TGTGCCAGCTCACGCGGGACAGGTTCCGAGCAGTACTTC.

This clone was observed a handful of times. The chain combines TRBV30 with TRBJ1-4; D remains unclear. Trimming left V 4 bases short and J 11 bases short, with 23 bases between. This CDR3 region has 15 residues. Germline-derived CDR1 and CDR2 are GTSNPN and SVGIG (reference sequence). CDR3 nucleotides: TGTGCCTGGACCTCAGATGGATATGGTTTGGGGAAACTGTTTTTT. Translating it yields CAWTSDGYGLGKLFF.

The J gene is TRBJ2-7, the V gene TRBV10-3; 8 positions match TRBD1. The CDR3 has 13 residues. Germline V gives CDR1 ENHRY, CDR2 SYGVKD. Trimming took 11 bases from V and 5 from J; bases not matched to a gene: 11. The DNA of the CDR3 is TGTGCCGCGTCCCGGACAGGGCTCGACGAGCAGTACTTC. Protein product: CAASRTGLDEQYF.

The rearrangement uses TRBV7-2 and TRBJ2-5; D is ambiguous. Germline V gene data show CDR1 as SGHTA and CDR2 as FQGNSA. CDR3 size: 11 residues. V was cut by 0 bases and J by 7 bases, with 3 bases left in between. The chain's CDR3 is CASSLARTQYF. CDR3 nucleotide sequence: TGTGCCAGCAGCTTAGCGCGGACCCAGTACTTC. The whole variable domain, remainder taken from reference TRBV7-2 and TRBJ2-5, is GAGVSQSPSNKVTEKGKDVELRCDPISGHTALYWYRQSLGQGLEFLIYFQGNSAPDKSGLPSDRFSAERTGGSVSTLTIQRTQQEDSAVYLCASSLARTQYFGPGTRLLVL.

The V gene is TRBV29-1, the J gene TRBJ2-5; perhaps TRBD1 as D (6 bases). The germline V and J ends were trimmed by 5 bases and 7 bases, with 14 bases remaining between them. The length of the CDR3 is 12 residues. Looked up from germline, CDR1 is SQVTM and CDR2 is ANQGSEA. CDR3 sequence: CSVYLQGTTQYF. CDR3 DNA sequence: TGCAGCGTTTACTTACAGGGAACGACCCAGTACTTC.

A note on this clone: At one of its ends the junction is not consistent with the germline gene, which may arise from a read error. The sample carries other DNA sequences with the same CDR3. CDR3 amino acids: CASSLTGTDTQYF. In nucleotides, the CDR3 is TGTGCCAGCAGCTTGACAGGCACAGATACGCAGTATTTT. The chain has TRBV5-1 and TRBJ2-3; D is perhaps TRBD1 (5 bases). CDR3 size: 13 residues. In germline, CDR1 is SGHRS, CDR2 YFSETQ.

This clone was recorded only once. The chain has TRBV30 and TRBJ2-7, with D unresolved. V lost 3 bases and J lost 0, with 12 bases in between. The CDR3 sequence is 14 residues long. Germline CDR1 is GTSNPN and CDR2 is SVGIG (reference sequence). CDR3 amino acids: CAWRIGLGSYEQYF. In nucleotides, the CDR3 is TGTGCCTGGAGGATCGGGCTGGGCTCCTACGAGCAGTACTTC.

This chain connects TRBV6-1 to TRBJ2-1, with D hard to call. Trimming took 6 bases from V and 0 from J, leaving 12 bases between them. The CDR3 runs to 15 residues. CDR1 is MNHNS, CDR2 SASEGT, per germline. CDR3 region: CASRKRHYSYNEQFF. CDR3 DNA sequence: TGTGCCAGCAGGAAGAGACACTACTCCTACAATGAGCAGTTCTTC.

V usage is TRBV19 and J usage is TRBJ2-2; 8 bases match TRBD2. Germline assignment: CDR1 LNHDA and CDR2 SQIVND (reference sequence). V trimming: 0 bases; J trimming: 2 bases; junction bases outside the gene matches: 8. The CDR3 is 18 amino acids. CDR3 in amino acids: CASSIDRAGLGNTGELFF. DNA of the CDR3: TGTGCCAGTAGTATAGATAGGGCGGGACTAGGTAACACCGGGGAGCTGTTTTTT.

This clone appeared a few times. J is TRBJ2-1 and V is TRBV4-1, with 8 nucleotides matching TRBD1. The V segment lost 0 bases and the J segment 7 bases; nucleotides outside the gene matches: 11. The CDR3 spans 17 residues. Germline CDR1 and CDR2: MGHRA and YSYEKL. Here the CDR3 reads CASSQDKWQGAGNEQFF. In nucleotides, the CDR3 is TGCGCCAGCAGCCAAGATAAGTGGCAGGGGGCAGGGAATGAGCAGTTCTTC.

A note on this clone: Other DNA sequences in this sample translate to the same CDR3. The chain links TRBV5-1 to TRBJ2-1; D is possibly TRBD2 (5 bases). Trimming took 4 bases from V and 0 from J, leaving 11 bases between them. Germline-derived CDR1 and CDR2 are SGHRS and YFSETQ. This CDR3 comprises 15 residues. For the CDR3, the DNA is TGCGCCAGCAGCGAGGACTTAAGCTCCTACAATGAGCAGTTCTTC. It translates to CASSEDLSSYNEQFF.

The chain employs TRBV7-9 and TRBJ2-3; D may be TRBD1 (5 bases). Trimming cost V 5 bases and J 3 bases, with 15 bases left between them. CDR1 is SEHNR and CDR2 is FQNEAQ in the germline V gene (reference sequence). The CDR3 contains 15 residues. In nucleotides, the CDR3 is TGTGCCAGCAGCCCGGACCAGGGATCAACAGATACGCAGTATTTT. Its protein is CASSPDQGSTDTQYF.

The CDR3 DNA reads as TGTGCCGGCGCCCCGGACAGGGCTTTCTCCTACGAGCAGTACTTC. Translated: CAGAPDRAFSYEQYF. The chain has TRBV6-1 and TRBJ2-7; 8 bases map to TRBD1. The CDR3 runs to 15 residues. Germline V lookup: CDR1 MNHNS, CDR2 SASEGT. Trimming took 11 bases from V and 0 from J; bases not matched to a gene: 12.

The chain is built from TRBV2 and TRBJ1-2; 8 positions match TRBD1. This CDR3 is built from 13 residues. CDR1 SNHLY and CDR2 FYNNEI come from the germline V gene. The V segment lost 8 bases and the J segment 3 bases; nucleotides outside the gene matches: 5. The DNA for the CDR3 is TGTGCCAGCTCCAGGGGGCGCGACTATGGCTACACCTTC. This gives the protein CASSRGRDYGYTF.

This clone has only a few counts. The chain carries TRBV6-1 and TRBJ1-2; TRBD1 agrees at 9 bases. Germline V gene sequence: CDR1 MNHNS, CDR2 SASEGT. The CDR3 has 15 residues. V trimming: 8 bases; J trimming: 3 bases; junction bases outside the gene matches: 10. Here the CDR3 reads CASPRTGDSDYGYTF. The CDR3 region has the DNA TGTGCCAGCCCCAGGACAGGGGATTCCGACTATGGCTACACCTTC.

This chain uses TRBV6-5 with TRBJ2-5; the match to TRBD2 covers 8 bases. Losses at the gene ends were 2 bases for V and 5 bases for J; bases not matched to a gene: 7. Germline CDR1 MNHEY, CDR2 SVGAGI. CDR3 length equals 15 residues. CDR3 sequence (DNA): TGTGCCAGCAGTTACGGCGGTAGCGGGATTGAGACCCAGTACTTC. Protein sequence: CASSYGGSGIETQYF.

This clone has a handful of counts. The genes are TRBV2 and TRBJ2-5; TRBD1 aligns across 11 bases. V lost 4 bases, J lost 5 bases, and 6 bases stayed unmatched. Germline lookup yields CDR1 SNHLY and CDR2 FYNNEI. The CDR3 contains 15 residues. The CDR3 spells CASSGTGGARETQYF. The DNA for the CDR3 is TGTGCCAGCAGTGGGACAGGGGGCGCGAGGGAGACCCAGTACTTC.

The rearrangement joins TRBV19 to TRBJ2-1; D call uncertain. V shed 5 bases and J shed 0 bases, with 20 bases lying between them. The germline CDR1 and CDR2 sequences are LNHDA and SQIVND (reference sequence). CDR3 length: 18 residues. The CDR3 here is CASSSPPYSQFSYNEQFF. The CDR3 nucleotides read TGTGCCAGTAGTTCCCCCCCCTATAGCCAATTCTCCTACAATGAGCAGTTCTTC.